This is a list of T cell receptor beta chains from one sample in a study of identical twins. TCRdb reprocessed the 5' RACE reads via MiXCR and lists one record per CDR3 protein. Of approximately 590,000 distinct CDR3 sequences in the sample, 7.5% to 10% were seen once. The same data also went into a second study, on yellow fever vaccine responses in identical twins.

The sample taken for sequencing was PBMCs. The receptors derive from a woman aged 18 to 35 in good health. CDR3s include the opening cysteine and the closing phenylalanine or tryptophan. Each record gives: V gene, J gene, clone size, D gene, CDR3 DNA, CDR3 protein. D genes are given only for firm matches. Rows give clone size only sometimes, using once, few, many, or a class for an expanded clone.

TRBV20-1	TRBJ2-1	.	TRBD2	TGCAGTGCCCGCGGGACTAGCGGGGGTAATGAGCAGTTCTTC	CSARGTSGGNEQFF
TRBV3-1	TRBJ2-2	many	.	TGTGCCAGCAGCCAAGACGAGCGGCTGTTTTTT	CASSQDERLFF
TRBV28	TRBJ2-7	.	TRBD1	TGTGCCAGCAGTGAAGAGACAGGGAAGGGGGCCTACGAGCAGTACTTC	CASSEETGKGAYEQYF
TRBV11-2	TRBJ2-7	many	.	TGTGCCAGCAGCTTACTGGGACGGGGAGCTTTCTCCTACGAGCAGTACTTC	CASSLLGRGAFSYEQYF
TRBV27	TRBJ2-2	few	.	TGTGCCAGCAGTGATAACACCGGGGAGCTGTTTTTT	CASSDNTGELFF
TRBV2	TRBJ2-3	few	.	TGTGCCAGCACCGGACAGCTTACAGATACGCAGTATTTT	CASTGQLTDTQYF
TRBV28	TRBJ2-4	few	TRBD1	TGTGCCAGCAGTTTAATTCCGACAGGGGGCATGGAAAACATTCAGTACTTC	CASSLIPTGGMENIQYF
TRBV2	TRBJ2-3	.	TRBD2	TGTGCCACGGCCGGGACTAGCGTAAGAACAGATACGCAGTATTTT	CATAGTSVRTDTQYF
TRBV6-2/TRBV6-3	TRBJ2-7	many	TRBD2	TGTGCCAGCGGATATAGCGGGAGTCGCTACGAGCAGTACTTC	CASGYSGSRYEQYF
TRBV20-1	TRBJ2-4	.	.	TGCAGTGCAACCAGGACAGCTCTAGCCAAAAACATTCAGTACTTC	CSATRTALAKNIQYF
TRBV29-1	TRBJ2-1	few	TRBD2	TGCAGCGTTACAGCACACGGGACTAGCGGGAGGTCAGTCTACAATGAGCAGTTCTTC	CSVTAHGTSGRSVYNEQFF